This T cell receptor beta chain derives from a study of STAT5B mutations in CD4+ large granular lymphocyte leukemia. Study-wide results and caveats: Patient CD4-sorted repertoires stayed more clonal than healthy ones after leukemic-clone removal.

A word on this clone: Its antigen is unidentified.

This table comes from immunoSEQ multiplex PCR, and its TCRdb copy is limited to in-frame clones, with some not included. The sample yields about 20,000 clones, 70% seen once. CDR3 size: 14 residues. CDR1 is SGHRS, CDR2 YFSETQ, per germline. V lost 1 base and J 1 base, leaving 5 bases between the germline ends. The gene calls are TRBV5-1 and TRBJ2-2; no definite D call. The source is a human donor in good health. The sequenced sample was CD4+ T cells from blood buffy coats. This chain's CDR3 is CASSLSGNTGELFF. CDR3 nucleotide sequence: TGCGCCAGCAGCTTGTCAGGGAACACCGGGGAGCTGTTTTTT.